A selection of T cell receptor beta chains follows, all from one sample in a study of T-cell memory formation after mild COVID-19. TCRdb reprocessed the 5' RACE reads via MiXCR and lists one record per CDR3 protein. Of approximately 260,000 distinct CDR3 sequences in the sample, about a sixth are singletons; the top ten hold 22%. What was sequenced was PBMCs or a T cell subset sorted from them (not recorded which). The origin of the receptors is a man aged 18 to 30 who had mild COVID-19 (a few samples of this study predate the infection). Cell type and time point are not known. Each CDR3 is given with its conserved first and last residue. A D gene is named only where the DNA matches it firmly. The size field is filled for only some rows; it gives once, few, many or a size class.

d_gene	v_gene	abundance	j_gene	CDR3nt	CDR3aa
.	TRBV9	few	TRBJ2-1	TGTGCCAGCAGCGCGAGATGGGGGGATGAGCAGTTCTTC	CASSARWGDEQFF
TRBD1	TRBV20-1	.	TRBJ1-6	TGCAGTGCTAGAGACGACAGGGAGGGTTCACCCCTCCACTTT	CSARDDREGSPLHF
TRBD2	TRBV11-2	.	TRBJ2-5	TGTGCCAGCAGCCCACCTAGCGGTTGGTACCAAGAGACCCAGTACTTC	CASSPPSGWYQETQYF
TRBD2	TRBV6-5	few	TRBJ2-5	TGTGCCAGCAGTTACGGGGCGTCTAGCGGGATGAAGACCCAGTACTTC	CASSYGASSGMKTQYF
.	TRBV4-2	.	TRBJ1-5	TGTGCCAGCAGCCCCGACCCGGTTCAGCCCCAGCATTTT	CASSPDPVQPQHF
.	TRBV4-2	.	TRBJ2-6	TGTGCCAGCAGCCCAGAGGGTGTCTACTCTGGGGCCAACGTCCTGACTTTC	CASSPEGVYSGANVLTF
.	TRBV5-1	many	TRBJ2-7	TGCGCCAGCAGCTCGGGGAGCCAGGGAGGCGAGCAGTACTTC	CASSSGSQGGEQYF
TRBD2	TRBV3-1	many	TRBJ2-3	TGTGCCAGCAGCCGGACTAGCGGGGGGGCAGATACGCAGTATTTT	CASSRTSGGADTQYF
TRBD2	TRBV29-1	.	TRBJ2-3	TGCAGCTGCGGGGGGGCCAGCACAGATACGCAGTATTTT	CSCGGASTDTQYF
.	TRBV5-1	few	TRBJ1-3	TGCGCCAGCAGCTTTGTGGGCTCTGGAAACACCATATATTTT	CASSFVGSGNTIYF
.	TRBV30	.	TRBJ1-2	TGTGCCTGGAGTTACGAGGGTGGCTACACCTTC	CAWSYEGGYTF
.	TRBV7-9	few	TRBJ2-2	TGTGCCAGCAGCTTAGCCCTTGGACACGAGAACACCGGGGAGCTGTTTTTT	CASSLALGHENTGELFF
.	TRBV4-3	.	TRBJ1-2	TGCGCCAGCGGATACAGGGTCAACTATGGCTACACCTTC	CASGYRVNYGYTF
TRBD2	TRBV10-3	few	TRBJ2-3	TGTGCCATCAGCGATTCCGTAGCCTGGGGGGGGGACGCAGATACGCAGTATTTT	CAISDSVAWGGDADTQYF
.	TRBV7-2	.	TRBJ2-1	TGTGCCAGCAGCTTAATGCGGGCCTACAATGAGCAGTTCTTC	CASSLMRAYNEQFF
TRBD2	TRBV6-4	many	TRBJ2-1	TGTGCCAGCAGTGACTCCGCTGGCGGGGGAAACAATGAGCAGTTCTTC	CASSDSAGGGNNEQFF
.	TRBV5-1	.	TRBJ1-4	TGCGCCAGCAGCATCAGGCCCGTGGAAAAACTGTTTTTT	CASSIRPVEKLFF
TRBD1	TRBV5-1	many	TRBJ2-1	TGTGCCAGCAGTTTGACAGGGGGCTACAATGAGCAGTTCTTC	CASSLTGGYNEQFF
TRBD2	TRBV5-1	.	TRBJ2-1	TGCGCCAGCAGCTTAGCGGGGGGGCTAAAGTCCTACAATGAGCAGTTCTTC	CASSLAGGLKSYNEQFF
TRBD1	TRBV5-1	.	TRBJ1-2	TGCGCCAGCAGCTTGACTGACAGGGGGAGATATGGCTACACCTTC	CASSLTDRGRYGYTF
TRBD1	TRBV5-5	few	TRBJ2-5	TGTGCCAGCAGCTTGTTCCTTGGGACAGAAGAGACCCAGTACTTC	CASSLFLGTEETQYF
TRBD1	TRBV12-3/TRBV12-4	few	TRBJ2-3	TGTGCCAGCTGGGGACAGGGGGTTGCAGATACGCAGTATTTT	CASWGQGVADTQYF
.	TRBV4-1	.	TRBJ2-1	TGCGCCAGCAGCCAAGGGGGGTTGGCGGAGCAGTTCTTC	CASSQGGLAEQFF
.	TRBV7-9	.	TRBJ1-4	TGTGCCAGCAGCTTCCGGGACACGAGTGAAAAACTGTTTTTT	CASSFRDTSEKLFF
.	TRBV4-1	many	TRBJ2-2	TGCGCCTCACGGGGACTCAACACCGGGGAGCTGTTTTTT	CASRGLNTGELFF
TRBD1	TRBV18	.	TRBJ1-6	TGTGCCAGCTCACCAGGGACAGGGGATTCACCCCTCCACTTT	CASSPGTGDSPLHF
.	TRBV29-1	.	TRBJ1-5	TGCAGCGTTGGACGGGGAAATCAGCCCCAGCATTTT	CSVGRGNQPQHF
.	TRBV4-2	few	TRBJ1-2	TGTGCCAGCAGCCAAGGGCCTGAGATGGGTCAGGGCTACACCTTC	CASSQGPEMGQGYTF
.	TRBV4-3	.	TRBJ2-3	TGCGCCAGCAGCCACCTACGGAGAGATACGCAGTATTTT	CASSHLRRDTQYF
.	TRBV5-1	.	TRBJ2-5	TGCGCCAGCAGCTTGCAGCGGAAAGAGACCCAGTACTTC	CASSLQRKETQYF
.	TRBV20-1	many	TRBJ2-1	TGCAGTGCTAGAGACCCTGGGCTGGGGGACAATGAGCAGTTCTTC	CSARDPGLGDNEQFF
.	TRBV7-9	.	TRBJ1-6	TGTGCCAGCAGCTTGGCGACGGATTCACCCCTCCACTTT	CASSLATDSPLHF
.	TRBV7-9	few	TRBJ1-5	TGTGCCAGCAGCTTAGTAGGTGACGATCAGCCCCAGCATTTT	CASSLVGDDQPQHF
.	TRBV18	.	TRBJ2-3	TGTGCCAGCTCACCACCGGGAATAGCGTTGACAGATACGCAGTATTTT	CASSPPGIALTDTQYF
.	TRBV9	.	TRBJ2-3	TGTGCCAGCAGCGCCGCAGGGGGGGCAGGAGATACGCAGTATTTT	CASSAAGGAGDTQYF
.	TRBV7-9	few	TRBJ2-7	TGTGCCAGCAGCTTAGTAGGACCCACCTACGAGCAGTACTTC	CASSLVGPTYEQYF
.	TRBV28	.	TRBJ2-1	TGTGCCAGCAGTAGGTCCTACAATGAGCAGTTCTTC	CASSRSYNEQFF
.	TRBV5-1	.	TRBJ1-1	TGCGCCAGCAGCAGCCGCGGGGCGGACACTGAAGCTTTCTTT	CASSSRGADTEAFF
TRBD1	TRBV27	.	TRBJ2-7	TGTGCCAGCAGTAACAGCCCGGGACAGGGGTCCTACGAGCAGTACTTC	CASSNSPGQGSYEQYF
TRBD1	TRBV5-1	few	TRBJ2-3	TGCGCCAGCAGCTCAACAGGGGGCGGAGATACGCAGTATTTT	CASSSTGGGDTQYF
TRBD1	TRBV9	.	TRBJ1-2	TGTGCCAGCAGCACCTCGGACAGGTTCTACTATGGCTACACCTTC	CASSTSDRFYYGYTF
TRBD2	TRBV5-6	.	TRBJ2-1	TGTGCCAGCAGCTGGGGGACTAGCGGTGAGCAGTTCTTC	CASSWGTSGEQFF